The present T cell receptor (beta chain) was sequenced within a study of blood T cell repertoires in COVID-19. This CDR3 is built from 15 residues. CDR1 and CDR2 (germline): MDHEN, SYDVKM. Trimming took 5 bases from V and 4 from J, leaving 17 bases between them. Measured with immunoSEQ multiplex PCR; TCRdb has only the in-frame clones, and not every one. The sample includes about 130,000 clones, roughly 83% of them seen just once. Recruited during active infection, patients (from Seattle) were subsequently followed longitudinally. Sequencing used peripheral blood. The source of this sequence is a woman between 70 and 85 years old with COVID-19, enrolled during active disease. V is TRBV28 and J is TRBJ1-2; D remains ambiguous. The CDR3 region is CASSRTGRVGYGYTF. The CDR3 region has the DNA TGTGCCAGCAGTCGGACCGGGCGGGTTGGCTATGGCTACACCTTC.